Listed here are 2 T cell receptor beta chains from one sample, sequenced in a study of blood T cell repertoires in COVID-19. Only in-frame clones appear in the TCRdb table, and some are missing; sequencing was by immunoSEQ multiplex PCR. The table lists 150,000 to 250,000 clones, 82% of them singletons, with about 12% in the top ten. The specimen sequenced was PBMCs or T cells enriched from blood (not recorded which). The receptors were sampled from a man in his forties or fifties who had recovered from COVID-19.

On this clone itself: The same CDR3 can be traced to other DNA sequences in this sample. The chain combines TRBV11-2 with TRBJ1-1; 7 bases match TRBD1. Per the germline V gene, CDR1 is SGHAT and CDR2 is FQNNGV. CDR3 size: 14 residues. V lost 3 bases and J lost 5; bases outside the gene matches: 6. The CDR3 reads CASSLTGKLTEAFF. DNA for the CDR3: TGTGCCAGCAGCTTGACAGGGAAGCTAACTGAAGCTTTCTTT.

The chain carries TRBV10-3 and TRBJ1-3; TRBD1 is a possible D gene (5 bases). CDR1 and CDR2 (germline): ENHRY, SYGVKD. This CDR3 region has 16 residues. The V and J ends lost 2 bases and 0 bases respectively, with 11 bases between them. The CDR3 sequence: CAISELGRASGNTIYF. CDR3 nucleotide sequence: TGTGCCATCAGTGAGCTCGGCAGGGCCTCTGGAAACACCATATATTTT.